The entry that follows covers one TCR beta chain sequence. Antigen: not known. Profiling relied on immunoSEQ multiplex PCR, and the TCRdb table lists in-frame clones only, not all of them. The top ten clones hold under 30% of a sample with 20,000 to 25,000 clones, 82% of them seen once. CDR3 length equals 15 residues. The germline V gene has CDR1 KGHSH and CDR2 LQKENI. The V and J ends lost 2 bases and 2 bases respectively, with 12 bases between them. The sample is drawn from a study of neoadjuvant nivolumab and ipilimumab in lung cancer. Study overall: Nivolumab 3 mg/kg was given days 1, 15 and 29, plus ipilimumab 1 mg/kg day 1 in combination. General study results and limits: Resected-tumor TCR richness correlated positively with pretherapy blood richness.

The sample in question was peripheral blood, obtained before neoadjuvant nivolumab, alone or with ipilimumab. V usage is TRBV18 and J usage is TRBJ1-2, with D possibly being TRBD1 (5 bases). This TCR came from an adult with non-small cell lung cancer. CDR3 amino acids: CASSPSGQGNYGYTF. In nucleotides, the CDR3 is TGTGCCAGCTCACCAAGCGGGCAGGGAAACTATGGCTACACCTTC.